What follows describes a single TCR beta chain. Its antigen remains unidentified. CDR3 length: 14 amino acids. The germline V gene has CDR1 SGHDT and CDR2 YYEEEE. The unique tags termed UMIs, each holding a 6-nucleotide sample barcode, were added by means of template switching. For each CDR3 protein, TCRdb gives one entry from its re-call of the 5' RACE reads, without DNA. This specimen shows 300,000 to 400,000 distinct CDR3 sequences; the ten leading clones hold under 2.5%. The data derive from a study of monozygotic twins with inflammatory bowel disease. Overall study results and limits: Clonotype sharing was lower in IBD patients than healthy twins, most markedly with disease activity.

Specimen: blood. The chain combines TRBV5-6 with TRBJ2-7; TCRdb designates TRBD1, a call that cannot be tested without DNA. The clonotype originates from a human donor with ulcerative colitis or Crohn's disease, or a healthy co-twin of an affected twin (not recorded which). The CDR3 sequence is CASSHLTGRHEQYF.